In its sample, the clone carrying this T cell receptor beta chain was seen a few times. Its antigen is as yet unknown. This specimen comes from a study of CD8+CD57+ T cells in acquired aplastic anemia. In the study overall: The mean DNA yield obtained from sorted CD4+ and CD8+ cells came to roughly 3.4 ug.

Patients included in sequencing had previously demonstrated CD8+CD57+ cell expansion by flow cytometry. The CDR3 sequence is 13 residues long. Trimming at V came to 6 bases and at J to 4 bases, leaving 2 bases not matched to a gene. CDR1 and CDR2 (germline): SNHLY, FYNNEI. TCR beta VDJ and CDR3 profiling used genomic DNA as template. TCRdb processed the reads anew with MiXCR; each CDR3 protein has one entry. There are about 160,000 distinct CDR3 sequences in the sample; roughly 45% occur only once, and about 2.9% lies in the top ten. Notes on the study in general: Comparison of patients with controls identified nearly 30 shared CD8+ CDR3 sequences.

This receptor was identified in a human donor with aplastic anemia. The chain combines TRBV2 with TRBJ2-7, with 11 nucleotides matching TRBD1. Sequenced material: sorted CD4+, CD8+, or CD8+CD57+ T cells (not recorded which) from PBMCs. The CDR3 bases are TGTGCCAGCAGGGACAGGGGGCAATACGAGCAGTACTTC. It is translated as CASRDRGQYEQYF.